This TCR beta chain appears in the sequencing data of a study of blood T cell repertoires in COVID-19 (dated by TCRdb to about 2020). For the study in its entirety: The collaborator samples originated in the United States, Italy and Spain and spanned the acute and convalescent phases of COVID-19. The samples were drawn from the first 160 participants of the ongoing ImmuneRACE study and from more than 1,000 subjects provided by 6 global collaborators. Where available, HLA class I and class II types were taken from metadata supplied by the sample provider and were not determined by assay-based typing. Deeply sampled blood TCRbeta repertoires from subjects exposed to, actively infected with, or recovered from COVID-19 were included in the dataset. The prospective study material was composed of cDNA or gDNA derived from T cells, B-cell-depleted T cells, or PBMCs. The repertoires were made available in a free public database intended to serve as a resource for research on the immune response to SARS-CoV-2. Sample metadata almost always included a de-identified subject ID, COVID-19 status, age in years and sex.

Regarding this clone: Its target antigen remains unknown. No quality values exist for individual bases; no much larger clone is one base distant.

The CDR3 spans 14 residues, from the cysteine through the phenylalanine. Of the read, only the CDR3 DNA is kept; its 42 bases are in frame from base 1. The junction shows trimming of 5 bases on V and 4 bases on J, and the gene matches do not reach 3 bases of it. As encoded in the germline V gene, CDR1 is MNHEY while CDR2 is SVGAGI. Whole blood was collected in K2EDTA tubes by collaborating institutions according to the institutions' own protocols. For TCRbeta analysis, collaborators shipped samples as frozen whole blood, isolated PBMCs, or DNA extracted from either of those sample types. Broad study findings and their caveats: How much clinical and demographic metadata was included differed by source and by participant, and the metadata was provided uncurated.

TCRbeta CDR3 regions were amplified from genomic DNA using the immunoSEQ Assay, a bias-controlled multiplex PCR. The study's processing was this. The number of nucleated cells in each sample was estimated by amplification of reference gene primers within the assay. Sequence reads were collapsed and filtered to measure the absolute abundance of every unique TCRbeta CDR3 rearrangement. Productive Simpson clonality was computed per sample as the square root of Simpson's diversity index over productive rearrangements. TCRdb carries this immuneACCESS record with in-frame sequences only. Its versions omit some clonotypes, under half of them owing to an unresolved V gene in the studies checked, with the rest unexplained. The D gene and trimming were derived from the DNA, and the V and J assignments and clone size from that table. Counted in this sample were 250,000 to 350,000 clones; roughly 82% of them appeared once. The ten biggest clones cover 1.6% of the sample.

The TCR was taken from a woman aged 45 to 65 with acute or convalescent COVID-19. Sequencing used peripheral blood. The V gene is TRBV6-5 and the J gene is TRBJ1-5, with 9 bases in between that match TRBD1. The DNA sequence is as follows: TGTGCCAGCAGTCTGACAGGGGGTAATCAGCCCCAGCATTTT. It codes for CASSLTGGNQPQHF.